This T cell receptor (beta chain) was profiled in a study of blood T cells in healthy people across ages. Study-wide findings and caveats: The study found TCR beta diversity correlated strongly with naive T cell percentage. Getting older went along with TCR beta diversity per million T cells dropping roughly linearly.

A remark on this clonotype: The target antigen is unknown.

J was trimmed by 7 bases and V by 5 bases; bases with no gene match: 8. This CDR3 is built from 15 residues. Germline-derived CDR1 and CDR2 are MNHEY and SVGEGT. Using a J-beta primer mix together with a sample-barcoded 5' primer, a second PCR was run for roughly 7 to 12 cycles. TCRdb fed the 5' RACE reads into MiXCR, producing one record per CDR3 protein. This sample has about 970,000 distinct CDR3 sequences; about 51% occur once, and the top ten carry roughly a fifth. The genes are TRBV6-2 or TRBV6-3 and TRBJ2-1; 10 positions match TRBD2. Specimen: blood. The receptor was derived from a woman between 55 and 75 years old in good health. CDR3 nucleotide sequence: TGTGCCAGCAGTCCCCTAGCGGGAGTCGGGAATGAGCAGTTCTTC. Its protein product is CASSPLAGVGNEQFF.